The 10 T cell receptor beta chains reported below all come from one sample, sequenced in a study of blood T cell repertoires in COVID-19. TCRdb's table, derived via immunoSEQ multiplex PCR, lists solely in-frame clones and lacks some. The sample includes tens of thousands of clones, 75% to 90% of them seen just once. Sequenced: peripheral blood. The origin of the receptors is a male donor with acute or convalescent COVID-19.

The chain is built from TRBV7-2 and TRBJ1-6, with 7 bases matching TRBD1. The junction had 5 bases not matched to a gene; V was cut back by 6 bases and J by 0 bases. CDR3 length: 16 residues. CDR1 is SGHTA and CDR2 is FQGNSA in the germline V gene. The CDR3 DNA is TGTGCCAGCAGGAAGGACAGGAACTCCTATAATTCACCCCTCCACTTT. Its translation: CASRKDRNSYNSPLHF.

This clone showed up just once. Here the CDR3 DNA reads TGTGCCAGCATCATATTAGGGGGTGACGTGGTTGGCTACACCTTC. Its protein is CASIILGGDVVGYTF. The V call is TRBV21-1, the J call TRBJ1-2; TRBD1, as called in the table, went unchecked against the DNA. TRBV21-1 is noted as a pseudogene. There are 15 residues in the CDR3.

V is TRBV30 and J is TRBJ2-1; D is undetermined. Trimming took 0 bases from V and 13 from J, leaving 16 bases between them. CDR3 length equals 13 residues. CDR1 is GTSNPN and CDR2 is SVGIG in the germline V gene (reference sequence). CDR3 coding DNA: TGTGCCTGGAGTGTTATTCGCGGATTCTCCCAGTTCTTC. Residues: CAWSVIRGFSQFF.

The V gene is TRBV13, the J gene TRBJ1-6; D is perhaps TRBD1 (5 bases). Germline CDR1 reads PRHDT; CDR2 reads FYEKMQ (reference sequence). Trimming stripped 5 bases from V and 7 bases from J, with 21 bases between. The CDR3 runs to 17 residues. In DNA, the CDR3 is TGTGCCAGCAGCCCCCAGGCAGGGAAGGCAAGAAATTCACCCCTCCACTTT. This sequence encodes CASSPQAGKARNSPLHF.

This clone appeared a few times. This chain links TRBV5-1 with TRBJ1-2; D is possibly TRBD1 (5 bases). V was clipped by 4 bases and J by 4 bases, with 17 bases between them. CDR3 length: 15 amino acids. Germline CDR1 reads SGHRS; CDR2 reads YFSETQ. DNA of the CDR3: TGCGCCAGCAGCGCAGGTTCGGACAACATCTATGGCTACACCTTC. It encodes CASSAGSDNIYGYTF.

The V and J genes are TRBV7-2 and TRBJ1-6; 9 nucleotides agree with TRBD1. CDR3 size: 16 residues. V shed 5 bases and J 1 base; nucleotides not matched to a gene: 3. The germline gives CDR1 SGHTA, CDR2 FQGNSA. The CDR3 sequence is CASSRDRESYNSPLHF. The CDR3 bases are TGTGCCAGCAGCAGGGACAGGGAGTCCTATAATTCACCCCTCCACTTT.

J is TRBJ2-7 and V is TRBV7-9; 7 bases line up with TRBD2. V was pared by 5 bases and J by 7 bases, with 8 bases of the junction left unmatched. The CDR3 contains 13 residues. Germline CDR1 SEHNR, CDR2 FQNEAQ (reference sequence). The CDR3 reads CASSPGGSREQYF. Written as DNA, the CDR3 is TGTGCCAGCAGCCCCGGGGGGTCCCGTGAGCAGTACTTC.

DNA of the CDR3: TGTGCCAGCAGCTCCTTTCATAGCGGGGGGGCGTCCAAAAACATTCAGTACTTC. This gives the protein CASSSFHSGGASKNIQYF. The rearrangement uses TRBV7-2 and TRBJ2-4, with 11 nucleotides matching TRBD2. V was pared by 4 bases and J by 2 bases, with 10 bases of the junction left unmatched. This CDR3 is built from 18 residues. Germline V CDR1 and CDR2: SGHTA, FQGNSA.

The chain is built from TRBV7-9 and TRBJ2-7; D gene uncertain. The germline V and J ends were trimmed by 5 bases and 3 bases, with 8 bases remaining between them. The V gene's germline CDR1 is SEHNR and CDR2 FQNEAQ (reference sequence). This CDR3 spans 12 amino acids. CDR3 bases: TGTGCCAGCAGCCCTCCTAGCTACGAGCAGTACTTC. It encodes CASSPPSYEQYF.

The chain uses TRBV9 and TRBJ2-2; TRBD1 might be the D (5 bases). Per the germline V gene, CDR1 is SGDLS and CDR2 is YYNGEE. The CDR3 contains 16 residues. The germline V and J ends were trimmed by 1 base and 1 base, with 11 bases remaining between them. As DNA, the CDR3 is TGTGCCAGCAGCGTAAGGGCAGGGCAGAACACCGGGGAGCTGTTTTTT. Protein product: CASSVRAGQNTGELFF.